A single sample is the source of the 10 T cell receptor beta chains below, sequenced in a study of blood T cell repertoires in COVID-19. Sequenced by immunoSEQ multiplex PCR; TCRdb stores in-frame clones only, minus some. Altogether about 110,000 clones are present, around 84% being singletons, with the ten largest covering under 8%. The sequenced material came from peripheral blood. The receptor set was obtained from a woman older than 75 with active or convalescent COVID-19.

The rearrangement uses TRBV18 and TRBJ2-5, with 11 bases lining up with TRBD2. V lost 3 bases to trimming and J lost 2 bases; unmatched junction nucleotides: 5. This CDR3 is built from 16 residues. Germline CDR1 is KGHSH and CDR2 is LQKENI. In nucleotides, the CDR3 is TGTGCCAGCTCACCGCAGACTAGCGGGAATCAAGAGACCCAGTACTTC. Its protein is CASSPQTSGNQETQYF.

V gene TRBV19 combines with J gene TRBJ1-4; the match to TRBD1 covers 7 bases. Looked up from germline, CDR1 is LNHDA and CDR2 is SQIVND (reference sequence). The CDR3 totals 15 residues. V lost 6 bases to trimming and J lost 1 base; unmatched junction nucleotides: 5. The CDR3 coding sequence is TGTGCCAGTAGCCCAACAGGGGTAACTAATGAAAAACTGTTTTTT. Encoded protein: CASSPTGVTNEKLFF.

The V and J genes are TRBV7-2 and TRBJ1-3; 8 bases align to TRBD1. J was trimmed by 1 base and V by 4 bases; bases with no gene match: 3. Germline-derived CDR1 and CDR2 are SGHTA and FQGNSA. This CDR3 comprises 15 residues. The CDR3 reads CASSSRTGSGNTIYF. CDR3 nucleotide sequence: TGTGCCAGCAGCTCGAGGACAGGGTCTGGAAACACCATATATTTT.

This clone has more than one count but fewer than ten. The CDR3 region has the DNA TGTGCCAGCAGCCCCACACTACCCACCGGGGAGCTGTTTTTT. Translated: CASSPTLPTGELFF. The chain combines TRBV11-2 with TRBJ2-2; D remains ambiguous. Germline CDR1 reads SGHAT; CDR2 reads FQNNGV. Trimming removed 5 bases at V and 4 bases at J, with 11 bases between. The CDR3 contains 14 residues.

This clone was recorded only once. This chain's CDR3 is CASSLLGATTNEKLFF. The CDR3 DNA follows: TGCGCCAGCAGCTTGTTAGGGGCCACAACTAATGAAAAACTGTTTTTT. This chain uses TRBV5-1 with TRBJ1-4, with D possibly matching TRBD1 (5 bases). The CDR3 consists of 16 residues. CDR1 is SGHRS and CDR2 is YFSETQ in the germline V gene. Trimming took 1 base from V and 0 from J, leaving 10 bases between them.

The rearrangement joins TRBV5-1 to TRBJ2-2; perhaps TRBD2 as D (6 bases). Germline V gene data show CDR1 as SGHRS and CDR2 as YFSETQ. V dropped 4 bases and J dropped 7 bases, with 20 bases sitting between them. The CDR3 contains 16 residues. The CDR3 DNA reads as TGCGCCAGCAGCAGAACCGGGAGCACTTCCTACGGGGAGCTGTTTTTT. Translation gives CASSRTGSTSYGELFF.

The chain uses TRBV9 and TRBJ2-1; 7 bases map to TRBD2. The ends lost 4 bases at V and 2 bases at J; junction bases unmatched: 12. The CDR3 spans 17 residues. Germline CDR1 reads SGDLS; CDR2 reads YYNGEE. The CDR3, as DNA: TGTGCCAGCAGCCCCAGAGGAGGAAGCGGGGCCTACAATGAGCAGTTCTTC. It yields the protein CASSPRGGSGAYNEQFF.

The chain employs TRBV10-1 and TRBJ2-1; TRBD1 agrees at 8 bases. Losses at the gene ends were 8 bases for V and 4 bases for J; bases not matched to a gene: 13. CDR3 length equals 16 residues. Germline CDR1 WNHNN, CDR2 SYGVQD (reference sequence). The CDR3 spells CASARRTGSLYNEQFF. The CDR3 DNA is TGCGCCAGCGCCCGGAGGACAGGGTCCCTTTACAATGAGCAGTTCTTC.

CDR3 DNA sequence: TGTGCCAGCTCGACGGACTTGAACACTGAAGCTTTCTTT. It specifies CASSTDLNTEAFF. The genes are TRBV18 and TRBJ1-1; D remains ambiguous. This CDR3 has 13 residues. The V and J ends lost 6 bases and 0 bases respectively, with 8 bases between them. CDR1 and CDR2 from the germline V gene are KGHSH and LQKENI.

The chain recombines TRBV19 with TRBJ2-1; D is possibly TRBD1 (6 bases). This CDR3 region has 14 residues. Germline CDR1 reads LNHDA; CDR2 reads SQIVND (reference sequence). Trimming removed 2 bases from V and 8 bases from J, with 13 bases in between. In DNA, the CDR3 is TGTGCCAGTAGTATAATGGGCAGGGGCGATGAGCAGTTCTTC. Protein sequence: CASSIMGRGDEQFF.